This TCR beta chain is from a study of lymphopenia after photon versus proton radiotherapy. Findings and limits, study-wide: Oligoclonal CD8+ Temra expansion after nadir drove photon patients' diversity drop. Better survival with proton therapy was suggested as possible, not demonstrated.

Measured with immunoSEQ multiplex PCR; TCRdb has only the in-frame clones, and not every one. The table shows approximately 65,000 clones, with just over 90% occurring only once. As to this clone: Its antigen is currently unknown.

Trimming at V came to 3 bases and at J to 1 base, leaving 13 bases not matched to a gene. Germline CDR1 reads SQVTM; CDR2 reads ANQGSEA. The CDR3 has 18 amino acids. The rearrangement joins TRBV29-1 to TRBJ2-3; 10 positions agree with TRBD1. The sequencing here drew on peripheral blood, taken from a patient treated with photon-based radiotherapy. This clonotype originated in a woman aged 70-85 years with pancreatic cancer. The CDR3 DNA reads as TGCAGCGTTGATGACAGGGGGCTGGGGATGGCTGGCACAGATACGCAGTATTTT. This encodes CSVDDRGLGMAGTDTQYF.